One and the same sample provided the 15 T cell receptor beta chains below, sequenced in a study of cytomegalovirus exposure and HLA in healthy donors. PCR primers comprised 60 Vbeta and 13 Jbeta primers. Measured with immunoSEQ multiplex PCR; TCRdb has only the in-frame clones, and not every one. The table has more than 95,000 clones, 79% seen once. Source material: PBMCs. All receptors derive from a man aged 50 to 60 in good health and CMV-seropositive.

This clone was counted a single time. The J gene is TRBJ2-3, the V gene TRBV7-3, with D possibly being TRBD1 (6 bases). The germline V gene has CDR1 SGHTA and CDR2 FQGTGA. Trimming shortened V by 4 bases and J by 0 bases, and 17 bases separated the two germline ends. The CDR3 is 17 amino acids. Here the CDR3 DNA reads TGTGCCAGCAGCTACGGCCCCGGGACAACTAGCACAGATACGCAGTATTTT. This translates into CASSYGPGTTSTDTQYF.

This clone was counted only a few times. The V gene is TRBV19, the J gene TRBJ2-1; weak D call: TRBD1 (6 bases). V was clipped by 7 bases and J by 3 bases, with 16 bases between them. The V gene's germline CDR1 is LNHDA and CDR2 SQIVND (reference sequence). This CDR3 spans 15 amino acids. The CDR3 protein is CASNLGTSGYNEQFF. CDR3 sequence (DNA): TGTGCCAGTAATCTCGGGACATCGGGCTACAATGAGCAGTTCTTC.

The rearrangement uses TRBV11-2 and TRBJ2-7; no definite D call. The V gene's germline CDR1 is SGHAT and CDR2 FQNNGV. V lost 3 bases and J 3 bases, leaving 6 bases between the germline ends. The CDR3 runs 12 residues. The CDR3 DNA sequence: TGTGCCAGCAGCTTGTCGGGCTACGAGCAGTACTTC. It codes for CASSLSGYEQYF.

This clone has a handful of counts. The V call is TRBV2, the J call TRBJ2-6; no reliable D call. The CDR3 is made up of 16 amino acids. The V and J ends lost 6 bases and 0 bases respectively, with 12 bases between them. Looked up from germline, CDR1 is SNHLY and CDR2 is FYNNEI. The CDR3 protein is CASRSTMNSGANVLTF. The CDR3, as DNA: TGTGCCAGCAGATCTACGATGAACTCTGGGGCCAACGTCCTGACTTTC.

The V and J genes are TRBV19 and TRBJ2-5; 8 bases line up with TRBD2. Looked up from germline, CDR1 is LNHDA and CDR2 is SQIVND (reference sequence). V shed 5 bases, J shed 7 bases, and the junction held 9 bases outside the gene matches. There are 14 residues in the CDR3. CDR3 amino acids: CASSDGRARGTQYF. CDR3 nucleotide sequence: TGTGCCAGTAGTGACGGGAGGGCCAGGGGGACCCAGTACTTC.

The chain employs TRBV5-1 and TRBJ1-1, with D perhaps matching TRBD1 (5 bases). In germline, CDR1 is SGHRS, CDR2 YFSETQ. The CDR3 is 16 residues long. The ends were cut back, 4 bases at V and 2 bases at J, with 18 bases in the middle. The CDR3 region has the DNA TGCGCCAGCAGCGCCTTTATGGTGGGGCCTAACACTGAAGCTTTCTTT. Translating it yields CASSAFMVGPNTEAFF.

This sequence joins TRBV28 and TRBJ2-7; D possibly corresponds to TRBD1 (5 bases). Germline V gene data show CDR1 as MDHEN and CDR2 as SYDVKM. V was cut by 5 bases and J by 3 bases, with 11 bases left in between. The CDR3 runs to 13 residues. The CDR3 DNA follows: TGTGCCAGCAGTACCCGACAGATCTACGAGCAGTACTTC. This codes for CASSTRQIYEQYF.

The chain couples TRBV6-5 to TRBJ2-7; 7 bases line up with TRBD1. J was trimmed by 2 bases and V by 4 bases; bases with no gene match: 11. Germline CDR1 reads MNHEY; CDR2 reads SVGAGI. The CDR3 length is 16 residues. DNA for the CDR3: TGTGCCAGCAGTTTAACTGGGACAGAAATAACCTACGAGCAGTACTTC. It specifies CASSLTGTEITYEQYF.

The chain carries TRBV10-3 and TRBJ2-3, with a tentative D call TRBD2 (6 bases). The CDR3 loop spans 17 amino acids. V lost 5 bases and J lost 0, with 18 bases in between. Germline CDR1 reads ENHRY; CDR2 reads SYGVKD. This CDR3 is CAISTTRPGGSTDTQYF. The CDR3 DNA follows: TGTGCCATCAGTACGACTAGGCCTGGCGGGAGCACAGATACGCAGTATTTT.

This chain joins TRBV6-1 and TRBJ2-7, with 11 nucleotides matching TRBD1. Looked up from germline, CDR1 is MNHNS and CDR2 is SASEGT. V shed 9 bases, J shed 5 bases, and the junction held 3 bases outside the gene matches. The CDR3 has 12 residues. The CDR3 DNA sequence: TGTGCCAGTAGGGACAGGGGGGACGAGCAGTACTTC. It codes for CASRDRGDEQYF.

This clone came up a few times. The genes are TRBV7-6 and TRBJ2-7; D possibly corresponds to TRBD1 (5 bases). This CDR3 is built from 12 residues. The V gene's germline CDR1 is SGHVS and CDR2 FNYEAQ. Trimming shortened V by 4 bases and J by 5 bases, and 9 bases separated the two germline ends. DNA of the CDR3: TGTGCCAGCAGCTCGAGACAGAACGAGCAGTACTTC. Encoded protein: CASSSRQNEQYF.

V is TRBV5-1 and J is TRBJ2-2; TRBD1 agrees at 9 bases. The trim removed 4 bases at V and 5 bases at J, leaving 6 bases unmatched. CDR1 SGHRS and CDR2 YFSETQ come from the germline V gene. This CDR3 contains 15 residues. CDR3 DNA: TGCGCCAGCAGCCACGGACAGGGGCTAACCGGGGAGCTGTTTTTT. Amino acid sequence: CASSHGQGLTGELFF.

The rearrangement links TRBV18 to TRBJ1-1, with 7 bases that match TRBD1. Germline V lookup: CDR1 KGHSH, CDR2 LQKENI. CDR3 length: 17 residues. Trimming at V came to 2 bases and at J to 5 bases, leaving 14 bases not matched to a gene. CDR3 DNA sequence: TGTGCCAGCTCACCATTTGATCGACAGGGAGGACTTACTGAAGCTTTCTTT. Protein product: CASSPFDRQGGLTEAFF. The entire variable domain, with the rest obtained from reference TRBV18 and TRBJ1-1, is as follows: NAGVMQNPRHLVRRRGQEARLRCSPMKGHSHVYWYRQLPEEGLKFMVYLQKENIIDESGMPKERFSAEFPKEGPSILRIQQVVRGDSAAYFCASSPFDRQGGLTEAFFGQGTRLTVV.

This chain joins TRBV7-9 and TRBJ1-3, with a weak D call TRBD1 (5 bases). Trimming removed 5 bases at V and 4 bases at J, with 15 bases between. Per the germline V gene, CDR1 is SEHNR and CDR2 is FQNEAQ (reference sequence). CDR3 length equals 15 residues. For the CDR3, the DNA is TGTGCCAGCAGCCCTCGACAGATTTTGGGAAACACCATATATTTT. Translating it yields CASSPRQILGNTIYF.

This clone was seen more than once but under ten times. The chain employs TRBV2 and TRBJ1-5, with 8 bases identical to TRBD1. The germline V gene has CDR1 SNHLY and CDR2 FYNNEI. Unmatched junction bases numbered 3, after V lost 8 bases and J lost 0 bases. The CDR3 has 14 residues. The DNA of the CDR3 is TGTGCCAGCGGGGACAGGAGTAGCAATCAGCCCCAGCATTTT. The encoded protein is CASGDRSSNQPQHF.